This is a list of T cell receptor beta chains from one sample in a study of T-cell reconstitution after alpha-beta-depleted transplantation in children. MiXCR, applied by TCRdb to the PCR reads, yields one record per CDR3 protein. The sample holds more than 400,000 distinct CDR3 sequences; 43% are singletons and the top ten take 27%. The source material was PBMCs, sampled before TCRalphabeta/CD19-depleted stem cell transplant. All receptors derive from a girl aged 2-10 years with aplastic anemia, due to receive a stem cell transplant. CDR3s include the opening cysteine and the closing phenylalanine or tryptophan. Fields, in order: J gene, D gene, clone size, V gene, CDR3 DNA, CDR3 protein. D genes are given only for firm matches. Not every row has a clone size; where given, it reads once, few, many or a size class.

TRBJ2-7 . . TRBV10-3 TGTGCCATCAGTGAGATTAGGGTTGGCTCCTACGAGCAGTACTTC CAISEIRVGSYEQYF
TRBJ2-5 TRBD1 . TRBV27 TGTGCCAGCGGGGTTTACAGGGGGCGGGAGACCCAGTACTTC CASGVYRGRETQYF
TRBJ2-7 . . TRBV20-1 TGCAGTGCTCTACTCCTGTACGAGCAGTACTTC CSALLLYEQYF
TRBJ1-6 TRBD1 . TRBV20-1 TGCAGTGCTAGAGACGTCAGGGACAGACCCGGGTTCAGGGATTCACCCCTCCACTTT CSARDVRDRPGFRDSPLHF
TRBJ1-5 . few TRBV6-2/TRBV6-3 TGTGCCAGCGGACAGAGTGAGTATCAGCCCCAGCATTTT CASGQSEYQPQHF
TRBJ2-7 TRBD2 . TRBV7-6 TGTGCCAGCAGCTGGGGGGGGGCCTACGAGCAGTACTTC CASSWGGAYEQYF
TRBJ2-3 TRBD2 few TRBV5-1 TGCGCCAGCAGCTTAAAACCTCAAGCGGGAGGGAGCACAGATACGCAGTATTTT CASSLKPQAGGSTDTQYF
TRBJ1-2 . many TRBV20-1 TGCAGTGCCGACCGGACCTATGGCTACACCTTC CSADRTYGYTF
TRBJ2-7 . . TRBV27 TGTGCCAGCAGCCCCAGGGGGGCCGAGCAGTACTTC CASSPRGAEQYF
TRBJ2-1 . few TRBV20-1 TGCAGTGCTAATAGAGGCCGCACCTACAATGAGCAGTTCTTC CSANRGRTYNEQFF
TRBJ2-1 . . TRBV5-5 TGTGCCAGCAGCTCTCTACGAGGGGCGTCCTACAATGAGCAGTTCTTC CASSSLRGASYNEQFF
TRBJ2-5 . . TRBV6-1 TGTGCCAGCAGAAAGGCAGGGGGAGGAGAGACCCAGTACTTC CASRKAGGGETQYF
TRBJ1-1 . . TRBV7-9 TGTGCCAGCAGCTTAGGTCCGGGCTACTCCACTGAAGCTTTCTTT CASSLGPGYSTEAFF
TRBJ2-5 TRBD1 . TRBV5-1 TGCGCCAGCAGCGCGGGACAGGGCCAGGAGACCCAGTACTTC CASSAGQGQETQYF
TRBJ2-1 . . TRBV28 TGTGCCAGCAGTTCCCTTTCCTACAATGAGCAGTTCTTC CASSSLSYNEQFF
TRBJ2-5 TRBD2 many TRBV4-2 TGTGCCAGCAGCCAAGGTCGGCTGGTACTAGCGGGAGGTGTAGGGGAGACCCAGTACTTC CASSQGRLVLAGGVGETQYF
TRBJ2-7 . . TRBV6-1 TGTGCCAGCAGTGAACATTGGGGATACGAGCAGTACTTC CASSEHWGYEQYF
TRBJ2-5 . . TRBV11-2 TGTGCCAGCAGCCGAGTCCCCTTCCAAGAGACCCAGTACTTC CASSRVPFQETQYF
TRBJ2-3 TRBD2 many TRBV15 TGTGCCACCCTCGGAAGCGGGAGGGCCACCGGCACAGATACGCAGTATTTT CATLGSGRATGTDTQYF
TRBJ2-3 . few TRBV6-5 TGTGCCAGCAGTTACTCGCTGGGTTCCCCTCAAGATACGCAGTATTTT CASSYSLGSPQDTQYF
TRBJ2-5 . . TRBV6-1 TGTGCCAGCAGTCTCCAGGGAAGCCGAGAGACCCAGTACTTC CASSLQGSRETQYF
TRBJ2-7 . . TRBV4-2 TGTGCCAGCAGGGGTAGCGGACAGAACTCCTACGAGCAGTACTTC CASRGSGQNSYEQYF
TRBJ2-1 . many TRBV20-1 TGCAGTGCTCCCAACAAAGGGGGGAGAACCTCCTACAATGAGCAGTTCTTC CSAPNKGGRTSYNEQFF
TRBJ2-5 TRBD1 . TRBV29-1 TGCAGCGTTGAAAATAGGGGACAGGGGATCGGGACCCAGTACTTC CSVENRGQGIGTQYF
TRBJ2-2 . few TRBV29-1 TGCAGCGTAACAGGGCGGGGGTACACCGGGGAGCTGTTTTTT CSVTGRGYTGELFF
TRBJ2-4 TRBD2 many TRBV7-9 TGTGCCAGCAGCTTAGAGGCTAGCGGGAGCCAGTACTTC CASSLEASGSQYF
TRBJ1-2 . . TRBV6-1 TGTGCCAGCAGTCTCCGGGGGGACTCCAACTATGGCTACACCTTC CASSLRGDSNYGYTF
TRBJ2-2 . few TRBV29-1 TGCAGCACTCCCCGGTCGAGGGGCGGGGAGCTGTTTTTT CSTPRSRGGELFF
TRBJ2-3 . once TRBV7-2 TGTGCCAGCAGCTTAGGGAGCCCGAATACGCAGTATTTT CASSLGSPNTQYF
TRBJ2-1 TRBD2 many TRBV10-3 TGTGCCATCAGTTCGAATATTGGGACTAGCGGGTTTAGCTCCTACAATGAGCAGTTCTTC CAISSNIGTSGFSSYNEQFF
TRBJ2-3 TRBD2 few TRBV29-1 TGCAGCGTTGAAGATCCTAGCGGGAGGCACGCTAGCACAGATACGCAGTATTTT CSVEDPSGRHASTDTQYF
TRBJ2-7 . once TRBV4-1 TGCGCCAGCAGCCAAGATGGTGAGTGGGGTCCCTACGAGCAGTACTTC CASSQDGEWGPYEQYF
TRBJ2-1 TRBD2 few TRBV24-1 TGTGCCACCAGTGATCCTACCCGGACTAGCAATGAGCAGTTCTTC CATSDPTRTSNEQFF
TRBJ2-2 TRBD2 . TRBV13 TGTGCCAGCAGCCCGACTAGCGGGAGGGCGCCCGGGGAGCTGTTTTTT CASSPTSGRAPGELFF
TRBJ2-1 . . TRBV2 TGTGCCAGCATCGACCCGGGACATCCATACAATGAGCAGTTCTTC CASIDPGHPYNEQFF
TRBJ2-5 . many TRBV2 TGTGCCAGCAGTGGTAGTACGGGAGAGACCCAGTACTTC CASSGSTGETQYF
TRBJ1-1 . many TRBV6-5 TGTGCCAGCAGTTACTCAACAGGGTATTCTTACACTGAAGCTTTCTTT CASSYSTGYSYTEAFF
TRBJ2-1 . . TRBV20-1 TGCAGTGCTACGGGAGAGGGGGGCAATGAGCAGTTCTTC CSATGEGGNEQFF
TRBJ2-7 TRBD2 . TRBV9 TGTGCCAGCAGCGAAGGCGGGGGAACCTACGAGCAGTACTTC CASSEGGGTYEQYF
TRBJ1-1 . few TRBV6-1 TGTGCCAGCAGTGAACGGGCCTTGAACACTGAAGCTTTCTTT CASSERALNTEAFF
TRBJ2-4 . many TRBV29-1 TGCAGCGTTGAAGTTATGGAAGGCGGCCTAGCCAAAAACATTCAGTACTTC CSVEVMEGGLAKNIQYF
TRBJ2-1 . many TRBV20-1 TGCAGTGCTAGAGATAAGAGGGTTTACAATGAGCAGTTCTTC CSARDKRVYNEQFF
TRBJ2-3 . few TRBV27 TGTGCCAGCAGTCCTCGACTAATCCAAACAGATACGCAGTATTTT CASSPRLIQTDTQYF
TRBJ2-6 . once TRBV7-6 TGTGCCAGCAGCCTGGTACAGGAGGCGCCTGGGGCCAACGTCCTGACTTTC CASSLVQEAPGANVLTF
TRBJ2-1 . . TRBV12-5 TGTGCTAGTGGCCTTGACTCTGCGTGGTACAATGAGCAGTTCTTC CASGLDSAWYNEQFF
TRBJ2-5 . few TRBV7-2 TGTGCCAGCAGCTTAGAAGGGTCTAGCGTCCAGACCCAGTACTTC CASSLEGSSVQTQYF
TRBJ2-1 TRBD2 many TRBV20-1 TGCAGTGCTAGGGGGAGTGGTATAAGTCCCGGGACTAGCGGGAGGAAGGGCGAGCAGTTCTTC CSARGSGISPGTSGRKGEQFF
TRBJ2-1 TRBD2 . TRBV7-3 TGTGCCAGCAGCCAAAAATTTATTAAGACTAGCGGGCTTCACAATGAGCAGTTCTTC CASSQKFIKTSGLHNEQFF
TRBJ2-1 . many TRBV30 TGTGCCTGGAATAAGCAAAAAAACCATGAGCAGTTCTTC CAWNKQKNHEQFF
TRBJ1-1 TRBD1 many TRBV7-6 TGTGCCAGCAGCCCAGGGGACAGGGTGGGGACTGAAGCTTTCTTT CASSPGDRVGTEAFF
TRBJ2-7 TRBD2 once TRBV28 TGTGCCAGCAGCCCGGGACTAGCGGGAGCGTCCAGGTCTTACGAGCAGTACTTC CASSPGLAGASRSYEQYF